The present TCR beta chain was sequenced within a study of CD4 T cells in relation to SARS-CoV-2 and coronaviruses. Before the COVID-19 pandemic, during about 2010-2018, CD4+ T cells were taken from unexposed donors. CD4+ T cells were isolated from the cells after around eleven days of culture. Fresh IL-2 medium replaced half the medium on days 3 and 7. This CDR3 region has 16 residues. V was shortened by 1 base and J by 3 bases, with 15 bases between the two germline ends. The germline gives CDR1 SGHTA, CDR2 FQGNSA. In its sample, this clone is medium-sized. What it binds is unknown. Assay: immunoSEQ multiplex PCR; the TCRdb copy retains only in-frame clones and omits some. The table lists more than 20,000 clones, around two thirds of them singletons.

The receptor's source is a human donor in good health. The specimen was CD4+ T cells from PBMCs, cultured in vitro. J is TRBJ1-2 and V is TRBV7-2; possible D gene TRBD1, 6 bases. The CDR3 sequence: CASSLGGQGQDYGYTF. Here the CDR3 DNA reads TGTGCCAGCAGCTTAGGGGGCCAGGGGCAGGACTATGGCTACACCTTC.